The rows below give T cell receptor beta chains drawn from one sample of a study of cytomegalovirus exposure and HLA in healthy donors. The protocol was immunoSEQ multiplex PCR, while the TCRdb copy is restricted to in-frame clones and leaves out a portion. The data hold under 200,000 clones, with roughly 89% observed a single time. The sample consisted of PBMCs. These receptors were taken from a woman aged 18-29 years in good health and CMV-seropositive. CDR3s include the opening cysteine and the closing phenylalanine or tryptophan. Fields, in order: V gene, clone size, D gene, J gene, CDR3 protein, CDR3 DNA. A D gene is named only where the DNA matches it firmly. The listing skips clone size in some rows; elsewhere it reads once, few, many or a size class.

TRBV5-1	-	-	TRBJ2-5	CASSLEEGRGRETQYF	TGCGCCAGCAGCTTGGAGGAAGGCAGGGGTAGGGAGACCCAGTACTTC
TRBV4-1	-	TRBD2	TRBJ2-3	CASSQDLERGGSLETDTQYF	TGCGCCAGCAGCCAAGATCTGGAGCGGGGAGGCTCATTGGAAACAGATACGCAGTATTTT
TRBV6-1	-	-	TRBJ2-7	CASSPTYEQYF	TGTGCCAGCAGTCCCACCTACGAGCAGTACTTC
TRBV19	once	TRBD1	TRBJ2-2	CASSNRGTANTGELFF	TGTGCCAGTAGTAACCGAGGGACAGCGAACACCGGGGAGCTGTTTTTT
TRBV6-1	-	TRBD2	TRBJ2-1	CASGGGYNEQFF	TGTGCCAGTGGGGGGGGCTACAATGAGCAGTTCTTC
TRBV18	few	-	TRBJ2-1	CASSPGAGRQDNEQFF	TGTGCCAGCTCACCGGGAGCGGGAAGACAGGACAATGAGCAGTTCTTC
TRBV18	-	-	TRBJ2-5	CASSPPWTGREQETQYF	TGTGCCAGCTCACCACCCTGGACAGGGAGGGAGCAAGAGACCCAGTACTTC
TRBV14	-	TRBD1	TRBJ2-3	CASSQSGTGTDTQYF	TGTGCCAGCAGCCAATCGGGGACAGGGACAGATACGCAGTATTTT
TRBV19	-	-	TRBJ1-5	CASRTADQPQHF	TGTGCCAGTAGGACAGCTGATCAGCCCCAGCATTTT
TRBV6-1	few	TRBD1	TRBJ2-7	CASSGGTASSYEQYF	TGTGCCAGCAGTGGGGGGACAGCGAGCTCCTACGAGCAGTACTTC
TRBV21-1	-	-	TRBJ2-2	CASSKRPGLADTGELFF	TGTGCCAGCAGCAAACGGCCGGGACTAGCGGACACCGGGGAGCTGTTTTTT
TRBV5-5	-	TRBD2	TRBJ2-5	CASSLATRTGGETQYF	TGTGCCAGCAGCTTGGCAACACGTACGGGGGGGGAGACCCAGTACTTC
TRBV19	-	TRBD2	TRBJ2-3	CASCSGGATDTQYF	TGTGCCTCATGTAGCGGGGGGGCAACGGATACGCAGTATTTT
TRBV7-9	-	TRBD2	TRBJ2-5	CASSLSGRARGGGETQYF	TGTGCCAGCAGCCTTAGCGGGAGGGCCCGAGGGGGAGGTGAGACCCAGTACTTC
TRBV6-5	-	TRBD2	TRBJ2-1	CASSYRSGGGGNEQFF	TGTGCCAGCAGTTACCGGAGCGGGGGTGGTGGTAATGAGCAGTTCTTC
TRBV5-4	-	-	TRBJ2-5	CASSLAGAETQYF	TGTGCCAGCAGCTTAGCAGGGGCGGAGACCCAGTACTTC
TRBV25-1	-	-	TRBJ1-4	CASTKRGRNEKLFF	TGTGCCAGCACCAAGCGGGGGAGAAATGAAAAACTGTTTTTT
TRBV6-6	-	TRBD1	TRBJ2-7	CASSYLGQGSEQYF	TGTGCCAGCAGTTACTTGGGACAGGGGTCCGAGCAGTACTTC
TRBV14	-	TRBD2	TRBJ2-4	CASSPRLAGDTKNIQYF	TGTGCCAGCAGTCCTAGACTAGCGGGAGATACCAAAAACATTCAGTACTTC
TRBV7-9	-	-	TRBJ1-3	CASSLPGLAGNTIYF	TGTGCCAGCAGCTTACCAGGGTTGGCTGGAAACACCATATATTTT
TRBV19	once	TRBD2	TRBJ2-5	CASRGLAGETQYF	TGTGCCAGTAGGGGACTAGCGGGAGAGACCCAGTACTTC
TRBV5-8	-	TRBD1	TRBJ2-1	CASSLGQGSNEQFF	TGTGCCAGCAGCTTGGGACAGGGATCCAATGAGCAGTTCTTC
TRBV28	-	TRBD1	TRBJ1-2	CASSLKGQGARGYTF	TGTGCCAGCAGTTTAAAGGGACAGGGGGCTCGTGGCTACACCTTC
TRBV18	-	TRBD1	TRBJ1-1	CASSPMSGGTEAFF	TGTGCCAGCTCACCTATGTCAGGGGGCACTGAAGCTTTCTTT
TRBV9	-	-	TRBJ1-5	CASSVGAINQPQHF	TGTGCCAGCAGCGTGGGGGCCATAAATCAGCCCCAGCATTTT
TRBV5-8	once	-	TRBJ1-5	CASSSGGSNQPQHF	TGTGCCAGCAGCTCTGGGGGGAGCAATCAGCCCCAGCATTTT
TRBV28	-	-	TRBJ1-3	CASSNRGTTGNTIYF	TGTGCCAGCAGCAATCGGGGAACAACTGGAAACACCATATATTTT
TRBV9	-	TRBD1	TRBJ1-6	CASSAARGPNSPLHF	TGTGCCAGCAGCGCGGCCAGGGGGCCTAATTCACCCCTCCACTTT
TRBV2	-	-	TRBJ1-2	CASSEARGLPTHYGYTF	TGTGCCAGCAGTGAAGCAAGAGGACTCCCGACGCACTATGGCTACACCTTC
TRBV15	-	TRBD1	TRBJ2-7	CATGMDRSYEQYF	TGTGCCACCGGTATGGACAGGAGCTACGAGCAGTACTTC
TRBV28	-	-	TRBJ2-1	CASSISGEQFF	TGTGCCAGCAGTATATCGGGTGAGCAGTTCTTC
TRBV6-5	-	TRBD1	TRBJ2-7	CASRVGQGDSYEQYF	TGTGCCAGCAGAGTGGGACAGGGGGATTCCTACGAGCAGTACTTC
TRBV5-1	-	TRBD1	TRBJ1-2	CASSGTGYGYTF	TGCGCCAGCAGCGGGACAGGCTATGGCTACACCTTC
TRBV4-1	-	-	TRBJ2-7	CASSQGSGKGYEQYF	TGCGCCAGCAGCCAAGGGTCAGGGAAAGGTTACGAGCAGTACTTC
TRBV10-3	-	-	TRBJ2-1	CALQIQGEQFF	TGTGCCCTGCAGATCCAGGGTGAGCAGTTCTTC
TRBV19	-	-	TRBJ2-7	CASSIQGQRNEQYF	TGTGCCAGTAGTATCCAGGGGCAAAGGAACGAGCAGTACTTC
TRBV4-3	-	TRBD2	TRBJ2-1	CASSQDPLRTSGKEQFF	TGCGCCAGCAGCCAAGATCCCCTCCGGACTAGCGGGAAGGAGCAGTTCTTC
TRBV7-6	-	TRBD2	TRBJ2-5	CASSSSSGRRETQYF	TGTGCCAGCAGCTCCTCTAGCGGGAGACGAGAGACCCAGTACTTC
TRBV28	-	-	TRBJ2-1	CASSLQGSEQFF	TGTGCCAGCAGTCTTCAGGGGTCTGAGCAGTTCTTC
TRBV5-1	-	-	TRBJ1-2	CASSLRVYGYTF	TGCGCCAGCAGCTTGCGGGTCTATGGCTACACCTTC
TRBV6-6	-	-	TRBJ2-3	CATGRGDTDTQYF	TGTGCTACGGGGCGGGGCGACACAGATACGCAGTATTTT
TRBV13	-	-	TRBJ1-5	CASSSGSPGGNQPQHF	TGTGCCAGCAGCTCCGGTAGTCCTGGAGGCAATCAGCCCCAGCATTTT
TRBV19	-	-	TRBJ2-7	CAHRRALEEQYF	TGTGCCCATCGGAGGGCCCTCGAAGAGCAGTACTTC
TRBV6-1	-	TRBD2	TRBJ2-7	CASIVAGVMDEQYF	TGTGCCAGCATAGTAGCGGGGGTGATGGACGAGCAGTACTTC
TRBV6-1	-	TRBD1	TRBJ1-5	CASSVPGTGNQPQHF	TGTGCCAGCAGTGTCCCCGGGACAGGGAATCAGCCCCAGCATTTT
TRBV4-3	-	TRBD2	TRBJ2-2	CASSRGGGGELFF	TGCGCCAGCAGCCGGGGGGGTGGCGGGGAGCTGTTTTTT
TRBV7-9	-	TRBD2	TRBJ2-1	CASSYSGGLNEQFF	TGTGCCAGCAGCTATAGCGGGGGTCTAAATGAGCAGTTCTTC
TRBV20-1	few	-	TRBJ1-1	CSARVHREAFF	TGCAGTGCTAGAGTGCACAGGGAAGCTTTCTTT
TRBV6-1	once	-	TRBJ2-5	CASSGEPETQYF	TGTGCCAGCAGTGGAGAGCCAGAGACCCAGTACTTC
TRBV9	-	TRBD2	TRBJ2-5	CASSVEGLAETQYF	TGTGCCAGCAGCGTAGAGGGACTAGCAGAGACCCAGTACTTC
TRBV7-2	once	TRBD2	TRBJ2-3	CASSSGLAGGSTDTQYF	TGTGCCAGCAGCTCTGGCCTAGCGGGGGGCAGCACAGATACGCAGTATTTT
TRBV28	-	-	TRBJ2-7	CASSSDPGIEYF	TGTGCCAGCAGTTCGGACCCCGGGATCGAGTACTTC
TRBV6-5	-	-	TRBJ2-3	CASSYRGVTSTDTQYF	TGTGCCAGCAGTTACCGCGGAGTCACTAGCACAGATACGCAGTATTTT
TRBV28	-	TRBD1	TRBJ2-7	CASTPLRDRGVYEQYF	TGTGCCAGCACTCCCCTAAGGGACAGGGGTGTCTACGAGCAGTACTTC
TRBV28	-	-	TRBJ2-5	CASSLSAGEETQYF	TGTGCCAGCAGTTTATCGGCAGGGGAAGAGACCCAGTACTTC